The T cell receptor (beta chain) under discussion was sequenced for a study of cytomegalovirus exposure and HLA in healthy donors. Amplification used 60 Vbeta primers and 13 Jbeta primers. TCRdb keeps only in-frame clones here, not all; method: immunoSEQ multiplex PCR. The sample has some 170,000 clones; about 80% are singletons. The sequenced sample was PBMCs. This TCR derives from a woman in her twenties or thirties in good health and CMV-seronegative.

For the CDR3, the DNA is TGTGCCAGCACCCTATTAGGGGCATACGAGCAGTACTTC. Amino acids: CASTLLGAYEQYF. The chain uses TRBV28 and TRBJ2-7, with TRBD1 as a possible D gene (5 bases). Looked up from germline, CDR1 is MDHEN and CDR2 is SYDVKM. Trimming took off 7 bases at V and 4 bases at J, with 14 bases between the two ends. The CDR3 has 13 residues.